This T cell receptor (beta chain) was profiled in a study of OX40 agonist ivuxolimab in advanced cancers. CDR3 length equals 14 residues. Trimming left V 5 bases short and J 3 bases short, with 13 bases between. From germline, CDR1 is SGDLS and CDR2 YYNGEE. This clone was observed a handful of times. Some clones are missing from TCRdb's copy, which holds only in-frame ones; the method was immunoSEQ multiplex PCR. This sample has 40,000 to 50,000 clones; 75% to 95% occur once, and the top ten carry roughly 4.4%. The chain recombines TRBV9 with TRBJ2-3, with TRBD2 as a possible D gene (5 bases). This receptor was identified in an adult with an advanced solid tumor such as melanoma, head and neck, liver or kidney cancer. This material consisted of CD4+ or CD8+ T cells sorted from blood, taken in a trial of the OX40 agonist ivuxolimab. The CDR3 DNA follows: TGTGCCAGCAGGCTAGGGAGTCATACAGATACGCAGTATTTT. It encodes CASRLGSHTDTQYF.